The text below deals with one TCR beta chain. Within the 2 weeks before study entry, each person in the exposed group met a COVID-19 case. The data were taken from a study of blood T cell repertoires in COVID-19. V gave up 2 bases and J gave up 2 bases, with 15 bases separating them. Germline values: CDR1 MNHEY, CDR2 SMNVEV (reference sequence). The CDR3 totals 16 residues. Produced via immunoSEQ multiplex PCR; TCRdb's table is partial and in-frame only. The sample carries about 270,000 clones, about 91% recorded once. The sequence was obtained from a man between 40 and 49 years old who had been exposed to COVID-19. The sample consisted of PBMCs or T cells enriched from blood (not recorded which). The rearrangement joins TRBV27 to TRBJ1-1; D is possibly TRBD1 (6 bases). CDR3 nucleotide sequence: TGTGCCAGCAGTTTACTGGGGGGGCAGACTAACACTGAAGCTTTCTTT. Encoded protein: CASSLLGGQTNTEAFF.